One sample yielded the 27 T cell receptor beta chains listed below, sequenced in a study of CD8 T cells in Susac syndrome. Reverse transcription of roughly 0.5 to 1 ug RNA used random hexamers. From the immunoSEQ multiplex PCR reads, TCRdb called clonotypes with MiXCR, one entry per CDR3 protein. The sample holds about 83,000 distinct CDR3 sequences, approximately 96% seen once. The sample comprised CD8+ T cells from PBMCs. The receptors stem from a human donor with Susac syndrome.

This clonotype was seen a single time. The chain has TRBV20-1 and TRBJ1-2, with D hard to call. CDR3 length: 12 residues. The germline V and J ends were trimmed by 4 bases and 0 bases, with 6 bases remaining between them. Germline V gene sequence: CDR1 DFQATT, CDR2 SNEGSKA (reference sequence). The CDR3, as DNA: TGCAGTGCTAACGCCGCTAACTATGGCTACACCTTC. Protein sequence: CSANAANYGYTF.

The rearrangement links TRBV28 to TRBJ2-7, with a tentative D call TRBD1 (6 bases). This CDR3 has 14 residues. V was cut by 5 bases and J by 2 bases, with 13 bases left in between. The germline V gene encodes CDR1 MDHEN and CDR2 SYDVKM. The CDR3 loop is CASSLRTVPYEQYV. CDR3 coding DNA: TGTGCCAGCAGTCTCCGGACAGTTCCCTACGAGCAGTACGTC.

The chain carries TRBV5-1 and TRBJ2-3; 8 bases match TRBD2. The V gene end was trimmed by 0 bases and the J gene end by 2 bases; junction bases not matched to a gene: 5. Looked up from germline, CDR1 is SGHRS and CDR2 is YFSETQ. The CDR3 totals 16 residues. In nucleotides, the CDR3 is TGCGCCAGCAGCTTGGAGGTAGCGGGGCTCACAGATACGCAGTATTTT. Protein product: CASSLEVAGLTDTQYF.

This chain links TRBV29-1 with TRBJ1-5, with unresolved D. The CDR3 length is 14 residues. Germline V gene data show CDR1 as SQVTM and CDR2 as ANQGSEA. V lost 8 bases to trimming and J lost 5 bases, with 19 bases between them. The CDR3 protein is CSFLLTKVHQPQHF. DNA of the CDR3: TGCAGCTTTTTACTCACGAAGGTCCATCAGCCCCAGCATTTT. Filled out from reference TRBV29-1 and TRBJ1-5, the complete variable domain reads SAVISQKPSRDICQRGTSLTIQCQVDSQVTMMFWYRQQPGQSLTLIATANQGSEATYESGFVIDKFPISRPNLTFSTLTVSNMSPEDSSIYLCSFLLTKVHQPQHFGDGTRLSIL.

The chain employs TRBV9 and TRBJ2-2; 7 nucleotides agree with TRBD2. With 0 bases clipped from V and 6 bases from J, the junction kept 5 bases outside the gene matches. The CDR3 contains 15 residues. Germline assignment: CDR1 SGDLS and CDR2 YYNGEE. The CDR3 nucleotides read TGTGCCAGCAGCGTAGCTGGCGGGAGCGCCGGGGAGCTGTTTTTT. It encodes CASSVAGGSAGELFF.

This clonotype occurred once. The chain recombines TRBV27 with TRBJ2-7; D possibly matches TRBD1 or TRBD2 (6 bases each). The germline V and J ends were trimmed by 4 bases and 10 bases, with 14 bases remaining between them. This CDR3 spans 12 amino acids. Per the germline V gene, CDR1 is MNHEY and CDR2 is SMNVEV (reference sequence). In DNA form, the CDR3 reads TGTGCCAGCAGTTCCTGGGGGGCGGATCAGTACTTC. Translated, it gives CASSSWGADQYF.

The rearrangement uses TRBV5-1 and TRBJ2-1; tentatively, D is TRBD1 or TRBD2 (6 bases each). CDR3 length: 15 residues. CDR1 and CDR2 from the germline V gene are SGHRS and YFSETQ. V was clipped by 0 bases and J by 4 bases, with 11 bases between them. CDR3 loop: CASSLEGGAYNEQFF. In DNA form, the CDR3 reads TGCGCCAGCAGCTTGGAGGGGGGAGCTTACAATGAGCAGTTCTTC.

This chain uses TRBV20-1 with TRBJ2-3; 13 nucleotides agree with TRBD2. Trimming took 3 bases from V and 6 from J; bases not matched to a gene: 12. The CDR3 spans 17 residues. Germline-derived CDR1 and CDR2 are DFQATT and SNEGSKA (reference sequence). DNA of the CDR3: TGCAGTGCTAGTAGCCGGACTAGCGGGGGACCCCAGGATACGCAGTATTTT. Its translation: CSASSRTSGGPQDTQYF.

The chain uses TRBV28 and TRBJ2-7, with D unclear. The CDR3 totals 16 residues. Germline V gene data show CDR1 as MDHEN and CDR2 as SYDVKM. Trimming removed 4 bases at V and 4 bases at J, with 20 bases between. The CDR3 DNA follows: TGTGCCAGCAGTTCGCCCCCGTTTGGCCTGACGTACGAGCAGTACTTC. This encodes CASSSPPFGLTYEQYF.

The gene calls are TRBV29-1 and TRBJ1-2; weak D call: TRBD1 (5 bases). The CDR3 contains 12 residues. CDR1 is SQVTM, CDR2 ANQGSEA, per germline. The V gene lost 7 bases and the J gene lost 3 bases, with 12 bases spanning the gap. CDR3 sequence: CSAVLTDYGYTF. The CDR3 DNA reads TGCAGCGCAGTCTTGACAGACTATGGCTACACCTTC.

The CDR3 is CSVGPGTDTQYF. The CDR3 bases are TGCAGCGTTGGCCCGGGCACAGATACGCAGTATTTT. The gene calls are TRBV29-1 and TRBJ2-3, with unresolved D. Trimming cost V 4 bases and J 1 base, with 6 bases left between them. This CDR3 has 12 amino acids. Germline V gene data show CDR1 as SQVTM and CDR2 as ANQGSEA.

This rearrangement joins TRBV6-6 to TRBJ2-7; TRBD1 aligns across 7 bases. V gave up 6 bases and J gave up 2 bases; unmatched junction bases: 1. The CDR3 is 12 residues long. Looked up from germline, CDR1 is MNHNY and CDR2 is SVGAGI (reference sequence). The CDR3 loop reads CASRGTAYEQYV. The DNA for the CDR3 is TGTGCCAGCAGAGGGACAGCCTACGAGCAGTACGTC.

The chain joins TRBV12-3 or TRBV12-4 to TRBJ2-6; 8 positions agree with TRBD1. V dropped 6 bases and J dropped 3; count of bases not matched to a gene: 13. The CDR3 has 18 residues. The CDR3 here is CASRSYSDRGFGANVLTF. CDR3 DNA sequence: TGTGCCAGCAGATCTTACTCCGACAGGGGCTTTGGGGCCAACGTCCTGACTTTC.

The rearrangement joins TRBV6-4 to TRBJ2-2; D ambiguous. CDR3 size: 13 residues. Germline V lookup: CDR1 MRHNA, CDR2 SNTAGT. Trimming stripped 3 bases from V and 2 bases from J, with 4 bases between. The CDR3 sequence is CASSEDNTGELFF. CDR3 DNA sequence: TGTGCCAGCAGTGAGGACAACACCGGGGAGCTGTTTTTT.

V and J are TRBV12-3 or TRBV12-4 and TRBJ2-2; 8 positions match TRBD1. The J segment lost 0 bases and the V segment lost 6 bases, leaving 6 bases of the junction unmatched. The CDR3 runs 16 residues. The CDR3 loop reads CASRGAGGANTGELFF. The CDR3 nucleotides are TGTGCCAGCAGAGGGGCAGGGGGCGCGAACACCGGGGAGCTGTTTTTT.

The chain combines TRBV3-1 with TRBJ2-1; D not resolved. This CDR3 spans 12 amino acids. The V end lost 3 bases, the J end lost 9 bases, and 9 bases lay between the germline ends. Germline V gene lookup returns CDR1 LGHDT and CDR2 YNNKEL (reference sequence). CDR3 in DNA: TGTGCCAGCAGCCAGGGTAGCACTGAGCAGTTCTTC. It encodes CASSQGSTEQFF.

The chain joins TRBV27 to TRBJ1-1, with unresolved D. V was pared by 2 bases and J by 2 bases, with 6 bases between. This CDR3 is 13 amino acids long. Germline lookup yields CDR1 MNHEY and CDR2 SMNVEV (reference sequence). The CDR3 sequence: CASSLTANTEAFF. CDR3 coding DNA: TGTGCCAGCAGTTTAACGGCTAACACTGAAGCTTTCTTT.

The CDR3 loop is CASSGGENYGYTF. The CDR3 region has the DNA TGTGCCAGCAGCGGCGGCGAGAACTATGGCTACACCTTC. The chain combines TRBV9 with TRBJ1-2, with D hard to call. CDR3 length equals 13 residues. The V gene's germline CDR1 is SGDLS and CDR2 YYNGEE. Trimming shortened V by 3 bases and J by 2 bases, and 8 bases separated the two germline ends.

The DNA for the CDR3 is TGCAGTGCTAGTGAAAGGGAACGGCCTTACAATGAGCAGTTCTTC. It encodes CSASERERPYNEQFF. This chain uses TRBV20-1 with TRBJ2-1; D remains unclear. Germline V gene sequence: CDR1 DFQATT, CDR2 SNEGSKA (reference sequence). The CDR3 extends over 15 amino acids. V shed 3 bases and J shed 4 bases, with 16 bases lying between them.

The chain joins TRBV27 to TRBJ1-1; 8 nucleotides align to TRBD1. V lost 2 bases, J lost 9 bases, and 2 bases stayed unmatched. This CDR3 comprises 12 residues. Germline CDR1 reads MNHEY; CDR2 reads SMNVEV (reference sequence). The CDR3 region is CASSLGQGKAFF. The DNA of the CDR3 is TGTGCCAGCAGTTTAGGACAGGGAAAAGCTTTCTTT.

The CDR3 DNA reads TGCAGCGTTGTGGCCAGGACCGGCTACACCTTC. The encoded protein is CSVVARTGYTF. The chain uses TRBV29-1 and TRBJ1-2; D is uncertain. The CDR3 has 11 amino acids. Trimming cost V 4 bases and J 8 bases, with 11 bases left between them. Germline V gene data show CDR1 as SQVTM and CDR2 as ANQGSEA.

J is TRBJ2-7 and V is TRBV12-3 or TRBV12-4; 8 positions match TRBD1. The ends lost 5 bases at V and 2 bases at J; junction bases unmatched: 2. This CDR3 contains 13 residues. CDR3 DNA sequence: TGTGCCAGCAGTGCGGACAGGGCCTACGAGCAGTACTTC. This encodes CASSADRAYEQYF.

This clonotype showed up just once. This chain links TRBV7-3 with TRBJ2-3; D unclear. Germline-derived CDR1 and CDR2 are SGHTA and FQGTGA. This CDR3 comprises 14 residues. The V end lost 1 base, the J end lost 2 bases, and 7 bases lay between the germline ends. The CDR3 sequence is CASSLNPITDTQYF. The CDR3 coding sequence is TGTGCCAGCAGCTTAAACCCCATCACAGATACGCAGTATTTT.

The genes are TRBV30 and TRBJ2-7; D may be TRBD2 (5 bases). The CDR3 covers 13 residues. Germline CDR1 GTSNPN, CDR2 SVGIG (reference sequence). V dropped 1 base and J dropped 3 bases, with 10 bases sitting between them. The CDR3 DNA reads as TGTGCCTGGAGTGGAGCGGCTATCTACGAGCAGTACTTC. Its protein is CAWSGAAIYEQYF.

The chain has TRBV7-9 and TRBJ2-3; 8 bases fit TRBD2. V lost 5 bases, J lost 0 bases, and 4 bases stayed unmatched. CDR1 is SEHNR, CDR2 FQNEAQ, per germline (reference sequence). The CDR3 contains 15 residues. CDR3 sequence: CASSHTSGSTDTQYF. In DNA, the CDR3 is TGTGCCAGCAGCCATACTAGCGGAAGCACAGATACGCAGTATTTT.

The genes are TRBV2 and TRBJ2-6; TRBD1 matches at 8 bases. The germline V gene has CDR1 SNHLY and CDR2 FYNNEI. V gave up 7 bases and J gave up 4 bases; unmatched junction bases: 9. This CDR3 has 16 residues. The CDR3 nucleotides are TGTGCCAGCACCTCCGGACAGGGTCGCGGGGCCAACGTCCTGACTTTC. Translating gives CASTSGQGRGANVLTF. Full variable domain (remainder filled in from reference TRBV2 and TRBJ2-6): EPEVTQTPSHQVTQMGQEVILRCVPISNHLYFYWYRQILGQKVEFLVSFYNNEISEKSEIFDDQFSVERPDGSNFTLKIRSTKLEDSAMYFCASTSGQGRGANVLTFGAGSRLTVL.

CDR3: CSARDRRPGTRWSNEQFF. As DNA, the CDR3 is TGCAGTGCTAGAGATCGTCGTCCCGGGACTAGATGGAGTAATGAGCAGTTCTTC. The chain uses TRBV20-1 and TRBJ2-1; 8 nucleotides agree with TRBD2. CDR3 length: 18 amino acids. CDR1 DFQATT and CDR2 SNEGSKA come from the germline V gene (reference sequence). Unmatched junction bases numbered 17, after V lost 0 bases and J lost 7 bases.